Below, 27 T cell receptor beta chains from the same sample are listed, as sequenced in a study of T cells after yellow fever vaccination. TCRdb re-analysed the 5' RACE reads in MiXCR, keeping a single row per CDR3 protein. The sample yields 200,000 or so distinct CDR3 sequences, 6.7% seen once. Sequencing used CD4+ T cells sorted from PBMCs, obtained on the day of the yellow fever booster vaccination. Receptors originate from a man aged 30 to 45 who received the YFV17D yellow fever vaccine.

This sequence joins TRBV18 and TRBJ2-7; D is undetermined. Trimming removed 3 bases from V and 0 bases from J, with 12 bases in between. CDR1 is KGHSH, CDR2 LQKENI, per germline. This CDR3 has 15 residues. Here the CDR3 DNA reads TGTGCCAGCTCACCTCCCAAAAGAACCTCCTACGAGCAGTACTTC. Translation: CASSPPKRTSYEQYF.

At least ten counts were recorded for this clonotype. The chain is built from TRBV3-1 and TRBJ1-2, with D maybe TRBD1 (6 bases). This CDR3 region has 14 residues. Germline loops: CDR1 LGHDT, CDR2 YNNKEL (reference sequence). The V and J ends lost 1 base and 6 bases respectively, with 12 bases between them. CDR3 sequence (DNA): TGTGCCAGCAGCCAAGGTTGGCAGGGGCATGGCTACACCTTC. Translation: CASSQGWQGHGYTF.

A few counts support this clonotype. The rearrangement uses TRBV12-3 or TRBV12-4 and TRBJ2-2, with D uncertain. This CDR3 contains 14 residues. The V end lost 7 bases, the J end lost 0 bases, and 9 bases lay between the germline ends. CDR3 DNA sequence: TGTGCCAGCACTCTCTGGTCGAACACCGGGGAGCTGTTTTTT. This encodes CASTLWSNTGELFF.

This sequence joins TRBV15 and TRBJ1-5; 7 bases map to TRBD1. J was trimmed by 4 bases and V by 9 bases; bases with no gene match: 9. This CDR3 contains 14 residues. Germline V gene sequence: CDR1 LNHNV, CDR2 YYDKDF (reference sequence). The CDR3 nucleotides are TGTGCCACTAGACCCGGGACAGCTAATCAGCCCCAGCATTTT. Amino acid sequence: CATRPGTANQPQHF.

This chain links TRBV27 with TRBJ2-1; TRBD2 might be the D (6 bases). This CDR3 has 16 residues. V was clipped by 7 bases and J by 6 bases, with 22 bases between them. CDR1 is MNHEY, CDR2 SMNVEV, per germline (reference sequence). CDR3 protein: CASTSPRGLGTNEQFF. CDR3 nucleotides: TGTGCCAGCACCTCACCGCGGGGCCTAGGAACCAATGAGCAGTTCTTC.

The rearrangement links TRBV20-1 to TRBJ2-1, with 9 bases matching TRBD2. The length of the CDR3 is 13 residues. The junction had 6 bases not matched to a gene; V was cut back by 6 bases and J by 6 bases. Looked up from germline, CDR1 is DFQATT and CDR2 is SNEGSKA (reference sequence). DNA for the CDR3: TGCAGTGCGAAGCAAGCGGGAGGCAATGAGCAGTTCTTC. Its translation is CSAKQAGGNEQFF.

This clonotype occurred many times. The chain has TRBV4-3 and TRBJ2-7, with TRBD2 as a possible D gene (6 bases). CDR3 length: 15 residues. Between the trimmed V and J ends, which lost 0 bases and 13 bases, there was a span of 22 bases. CDR1 LGHNA and CDR2 YSLEER come from the germline V gene. CDR3 sequence: CASSQDTWLSRELYF. In DNA, the CDR3 is TGCGCCAGCAGCCAAGATACTTGGTTGTCCCGGGAGTTATACTTC.

On this clonotype itself: This clone may be a read error of a much larger clone one base away. The chain links TRBV9 to TRBJ2-7, with a tentative D call TRBD2 (5 bases). The germline V and J ends were trimmed by 1 base and 6 bases, with 11 bases remaining between them. The germline V gene has CDR1 SGDLS and CDR2 YYNGEE. CDR3 length: 13 residues. CDR3 sequence reads: CASSVSAAGEQYF. The DNA of the CDR3 is TGTGCCAGCAGCGTATCGGCGGCGGGCGAGCAGTACTTC.

The genes are TRBV20-1 and TRBJ2-7; D might be TRBD1 (7 bases). The CDR3 totals 15 residues. In germline, CDR1 is DFQATT, CDR2 SNEGSKA (reference sequence). Trimming stripped 1 base from V and 2 bases from J, with 15 bases between. As DNA, the CDR3 is TGCAGTGCTAGAGCTAGGTCAGGGGGGACCTACGAGCAGTACTTC. Translating it yields CSARARSGGTYEQYF.

V and J are TRBV4-2 and TRBJ2-3; maybe TRBD2 (5 bases). Germline V gene data show CDR1 as LGHNA and CDR2 as YNFKEQ. The CDR3 contains 14 residues. V was pared by 6 bases and J by 0 bases, with 10 bases between. The CDR3 spells CASRISESTDTQYF. CDR3 sequence (DNA): TGTGCCAGCAGGATTAGCGAAAGCACAGATACGCAGTATTTT.

The chain combines TRBV5-1 with TRBJ2-7, with D possibly called TRBD1 or TRBD2 (6 bases each). This CDR3 is built from 14 residues. The germline gives CDR1 SGHRS, CDR2 YFSETQ. With 0 bases removed from V and 4 bases from J, the gap between germline ends came to 11 bases. The CDR3 nucleotides read TGCGCCAGCAGCTTGGTACAGGGAGGATACGAGCAGTACTTC. Amino acid sequence: CASSLVQGGYEQYF.

This clonotype was counted at least ten times. The genes are TRBV6-1 and TRBJ2-7, with 8 nucleotides matching TRBD1. Germline CDR1 MNHNS, CDR2 SASEGT. The J segment lost 3 bases and the V segment lost 5 bases, leaving 12 bases of the junction unmatched. The CDR3 runs to 16 residues. CDR3 coding DNA: TGTGCCAGCAGTAAACCTACAGGGGGAAGGAGCTACGAGCAGTACTTC. Its protein is CASSKPTGGRSYEQYF.

There are many counts of this clonotype. The junction differs from germline at one of its ends, possibly a read error. The chain uses TRBV10-3 and TRBJ2-2, with TRBD2 matching over 7 bases. There are 19 residues in the CDR3. Per germline, CDR1 ENHRY and CDR2 SYGVKD. CDR3 amino acids: CAISGLKRAGEGITGELFF. The CDR3 coding sequence is TGTGCCATCAGTGGCCTAAAGCGTGCGGGAGAGGGTATCACCGGGGAGCTATTTTTT.

This clonotype was counted many times. The chain links TRBV7-9 to TRBJ2-7; 9 bases map to TRBD1. Germline V gene lookup returns CDR1 SEHNR and CDR2 FQNEAQ (reference sequence). This CDR3 is built from 14 residues. V was pared by 3 bases and J by 2 bases, with 2 bases of the junction left unmatched. The CDR3 DNA reads TGTGCCAGCAGCTTCGGACAGGGGCCCTACGAGCAGTACTTC. Residues: CASSFGQGPYEQYF.

This clonotype was seen at least ten times. The genes are TRBV18 and TRBJ1-1, with D possibly matching TRBD1 (5 bases). Germline lookup yields CDR1 KGHSH and CDR2 LQKENI. CDR3 length: 14 amino acids. V was pared by 0 bases and J by 11 bases, with 16 bases between. The CDR3: CASSPPDYGDGAFF. CDR3 in DNA: TGTGCCAGCTCACCACCGGATTACGGGGACGGTGCTTTCTTT.

This clonotype was detected a few times. V and J are TRBV12-3 or TRBV12-4 and TRBJ2-7; D is unresolved. This CDR3 is built from 12 residues. With 7 bases removed from V and 6 bases from J, the gap between germline ends came to 13 bases. The CDR3 region has the DNA TGTGCCAGCACCCCCCTCAGTGGCGAGCAGTACTTC. Its translation is CASTPLSGEQYF.

This clonotype has a count of ten or more. This sequence joins TRBV2 and TRBJ1-1; D is uncertain. The CDR3 contains 11 residues. Deletions cut 7 bases from V and 5 bases from J, with 8 bases between. The V gene's germline CDR1 is SNHLY and CDR2 FYNNEI. The CDR3 sequence is CASKWVTEAFF. In DNA, the CDR3 is TGTGCCAGCAAGTGGGTTACTGAAGCTTTCTTT.

This clonotype was seen a handful of times. The chain links TRBV25-1 to TRBJ2-6; 7 bases are shared with TRBD1. V dropped 1 base and J dropped 0; count of bases not matched to a gene: 6. The CDR3 spans 18 residues. Germline V gene lookup returns CDR1 MGHDK and CDR2 SYGVNS. In DNA form, the CDR3 reads TGTGCCAGCAGTGAATTGACGGGACAGAGCTCTGGGGCCAACGTCCTGACTTTC. Translation gives CASSELTGQSSGANVLTF.

The chain is built from TRBV18 and TRBJ2-1; D is perhaps TRBD1 (5 bases). V shed 6 bases and J shed 1 base, with 16 bases lying between them. From germline, CDR1 is KGHSH and CDR2 LQKENI. The CDR3 extends over 16 amino acids. The CDR3 DNA follows: TGTGCCAGCTCCGTAAGGGGTTCTAGTTCCTACAATGAGCAGTTCTTC. As protein: CASSVRGSSSYNEQFF.

This clonotype was counted at least ten times. The chain carries TRBV2 and TRBJ2-5; D possibly corresponds to TRBD2 (6 bases). With 3 bases removed from V and 5 bases from J, the gap between germline ends came to 16 bases. Germline values: CDR1 SNHLY, CDR2 FYNNEI. The length of the CDR3 is 15 residues. CDR3 in amino acids: CASSDQGMEGETQYF. The CDR3 DNA reads TGTGCCAGCAGTGATCAGGGCATGGAGGGCGAGACCCAGTACTTC.

The V and J genes are TRBV18 and TRBJ1-4; D remains ambiguous. V shed 4 bases and J shed 6 bases, with 15 bases lying between them. The germline V gene has CDR1 KGHSH and CDR2 LQKENI. This CDR3 comprises 15 residues. CDR3 amino acids: CASSLLDGTYEKLFF. The CDR3 nucleotides are TGTGCCAGCTCACTTCTGGACGGCACCTATGAAAAACTGTTTTTT. The full variable domain, rest sourced from reference TRBV18 and TRBJ1-4, is NAGVMQNPRHLVRRRGQEARLRCSPMKGHSHVYWYRQLPEEGLKFMVYLQKENIIDESGMPKERFSAEFPKEGPSILRIQQVVRGDSAAYFCASSLLDGTYEKLFFGSGTQLSVL.

This clonotype was seen more than once but under ten times. The V gene is TRBV10-3, the J gene TRBJ2-1; 7 bases match TRBD2. V shed 0 bases, J shed 5 bases, and the junction held 7 bases outside the gene matches. CDR1 and CDR2 (germline): ENHRY, SYGVKD. This CDR3 has 16 residues. This CDR3 is CAISESRRGGDNEQFF. The CDR3 nucleotides are TGTGCCATCAGTGAGTCAAGGCGGGGAGGGGACAATGAGCAGTTCTTC.

This clonotype has ten or more counts. The genes are TRBV24-1 and TRBJ2-1; no clear D gene. Between the trimmed V and J ends, which lost 4 bases and 9 bases, there was a span of 6 bases. This CDR3 is 11 amino acids long. Germline V gene sequence: CDR1 KGHDR, CDR2 SFDVKD. The CDR3 protein is CATSERSEQFF. The CDR3 region has the DNA TGTGCCACCAGTGAAAGAAGTGAGCAGTTCTTC.

V usage is TRBV7-2 and J usage is TRBJ2-3; D is perhaps TRBD2 (6 bases). The V gene lost 6 bases and the J gene lost 4 bases, with 17 bases spanning the gap. This CDR3 spans 15 amino acids. CDR1 and CDR2 (germline): SGHTA, FQGNSA. The CDR3 region is CASSPGRIPPDTQYF. In DNA, the CDR3 is TGTGCCAGCAGTCCTGGGAGGATTCCGCCAGATACGCAGTATTTT. Full variable domain (rest looked up from reference TRBV7-2 and TRBJ2-3): GAGVSQSPSNKVTEKGKDVELRCDPISGHTALYWYRQSLGQGLEFLIYFQGNSAPDKSGLPSDRFSAERTGGSVSTLTIQRTQQEDSAVYLCASSPGRIPPDTQYFGPGTRLTVL.

This clonotype ranks as medium-sized. The chain uses TRBV5-1 and TRBJ2-4, with TRBD2 identical over 9 bases. Germline V lookup: CDR1 SGHRS, CDR2 YFSETQ. With 6 bases clipped from V and 8 bases from J, the junction kept 9 bases outside the gene matches. The CDR3 is 14 residues long. The CDR3 loop is CASKGSGRRDIQYF. CDR3 in DNA: TGCGCCAGCAAGGGTAGCGGGAGACGGGACATTCAGTACTTC. The variable domain in full, completed from reference TRBV5-1 and TRBJ2-4, reads KAGVTQTPRYLIKTRGQQVTLSCSPISGHRSVSWYQQTPGQGLQFLFEYFSETQRNKGNFPGRFSGRQFSNSRSEMNVSTLELGDSALYLCASKGSGRRDIQYFGAGTRLSVL.

This clonotype has just a few counts. The V call is TRBV10-2, the J call TRBJ2-1; D not certain. Germline CDR1 WSHSY, CDR2 SAAADI. The germline V and J ends were trimmed by 8 bases and 6 bases, with 5 bases remaining between them. The CDR3 runs to 10 residues. As DNA, the CDR3 is TGCGCCAGCGGACCCAATGAGCAGTTCTTC. Encoded protein: CASGPNEQFF.

This clonotype has at least ten counts. V usage is TRBV25-1 and J usage is TRBJ2-3; no firm D call. Germline V gives CDR1 MGHDK, CDR2 SYGVNS. Trimming shortened V by 3 bases and J by 2 bases, and 3 bases separated the two germline ends. The CDR3 spans 12 residues. The CDR3 loop reads CASSDFTDTQYF. The CDR3 nucleotides are TGTGCCAGCAGTGACTTCACAGATACGCAGTATTTT. Variable domain in full (rest from reference TRBV25-1 and TRBJ2-3): EADIYQTPRYLVIGTGKKITLECSQTMGHDKMYWYQQDPGMELHLIHYSYGVNSTEKGDLSSESTVSRIRTEHFPLTLESARPSHTSQYLCASSDFTDTQYFGPGTRLTVL.